These T cell receptor beta chains were read from a single sample in a study of blood T cell repertoires in COVID-19. The table came from immunoSEQ multiplex PCR; TCRdb's copy has only in-frame clones and leaves some out. The data contain 150,000 to 180,000 clones, about 85% of them singletons. Input material: peripheral blood. These receptors came from a man aged 60 to 69 with COVID-19, enrolled during active disease. CDR3s include the opening cysteine and the closing phenylalanine or tryptophan. A row's size may be missing; if present it is once, few, many or a size class.

j_call clone_size v_call cdr3_aa
TRBJ2-1 - TRBV6-2/TRBV6-3 CASSLGLPSYNEQFF
TRBJ2-2 - TRBV5-4 CASSSGLEGAGELFF
TRBJ1-5 - TRBV2 CASSQQGHLNQPQHF
TRBJ1-4 - TRBV5-6 CASSYSGVSEKLFF
TRBJ2-1 - TRBV7-3 CASSLQAGGPIEQFF
TRBJ2-7 - TRBV2 CASRTDRAPFYEQYF
TRBJ1-3 - TRBV12-3/TRBV12-4 CASSVSEGNTIYF
TRBJ1-5 - TRBV18 CASSPIGFGNQPQHF
TRBJ1-2 - TRBV24-1 CATSMAANYGYTF
TRBJ1-4 - TRBV7-8 CASSSGTVNEKLFF
TRBJ1-2 - TRBV28 CATRTGQDRSYGYTF
TRBJ1-4 - TRBV28 CASSFDGGEKLFF
TRBJ1-3 - TRBV6-5 CASSYGGSSGNTIYF
TRBJ1-3 - TRBV5-5 CASSSEGGTISGNTIYF
TRBJ2-7 - TRBV7-8 CASSSRRYSYEQYF
TRBJ1-1 - TRBV7-8 CASSPAGTGTEAFF
TRBJ1-1 - TRBV27 CASSFRWSGVGTEAFF
TRBJ1-6 - TRBV6-5 CASSFRDESPLHF
TRBJ1-5 once TRBV6-1 CASSERGYNQPQHF
TRBJ2-7 once TRBV6-5 CASTPGADYEQYF
TRBJ1-2 - TRBV5-3 CARSPPGMYPLYYGYTF
TRBJ2-5 once TRBV15 CATSNYRDRLGETQYF
TRBJ1-2 - TRBV28 CASSFEGYTF
TRBJ2-1 - TRBV15 CATSRVRGSYNEQFF
TRBJ2-1 - TRBV6-6 CASSFTSGNEQFF
TRBJ2-7 - TRBV24-1 CATSQTGTPTTYEQYF
TRBJ2-7 - TRBV4-3 CASSQDLDSTYEQYF
TRBJ2-7 - TRBV12-3/TRBV12-4 CASSPRYEQYF
TRBJ1-2 - TRBV6-5 CASSPQGRLYYGYTF
TRBJ2-7 - TRBV7-2 CASSFQITYEQYF
TRBJ2-7 few TRBV9 CASSGSTGILHEQYF
TRBJ2-3 - TRBV19 CASTPGAGDPDTQYF
TRBJ2-4 - TRBV19 CASSHPAGSIQYF
TRBJ1-1 - TRBV6-6 CASSSYTGGKTEAFF
TRBJ2-2 - TRBV24-1 CATSDRRGLGGELFF
TRBJ2-1 - TRBV7-2 CASSHVGHSYNEQFF
TRBJ2-4 - TRBV5-1 CASSLAGGASPNIQYF
TRBJ2-7 few TRBV25-1 CASNRGGYEQYF
TRBJ1-4 - TRBV11-2 CASSLTGGSRGKLFF
TRBJ2-3 - TRBV11-3 CASSLGVVQRGIADTQYF
TRBJ2-2 - TRBV2 CASSPDTTGELFF
TRBJ1-4 - TRBV25-1 CASSEAGTGEEKLFF
TRBJ2-3 - TRBV9 CASSVEDSSTDTQYF
TRBJ1-5 - TRBV19 CASSIGLTRQGNQPQHF
TRBJ2-7 - TRBV29-1 CSATLSTGYEQYF
TRBJ1-4 - TRBV28 CASSITPGTGGEKLFF
TRBJ1-4 - TRBV21-1 CASSKTGGEGNEKLFF
TRBJ1-1 - TRBV20-1 CSARQGTEAFF
TRBJ1-1 - TRBV11-2 CASSPTVLSSTEAFF
TRBJ1-4 - TRBV7-9 CASSLREKLFF
TRBJ1-1 once TRBV28 CASNTAGLNTEAFF
TRBJ2-1 - TRBV9 CASRGDNYNEQFF
TRBJ1-4 - TRBV5-6 CASSLGFPEKLFF
TRBJ2-1 - TRBV9 CASSVEGGRWVNEQFF